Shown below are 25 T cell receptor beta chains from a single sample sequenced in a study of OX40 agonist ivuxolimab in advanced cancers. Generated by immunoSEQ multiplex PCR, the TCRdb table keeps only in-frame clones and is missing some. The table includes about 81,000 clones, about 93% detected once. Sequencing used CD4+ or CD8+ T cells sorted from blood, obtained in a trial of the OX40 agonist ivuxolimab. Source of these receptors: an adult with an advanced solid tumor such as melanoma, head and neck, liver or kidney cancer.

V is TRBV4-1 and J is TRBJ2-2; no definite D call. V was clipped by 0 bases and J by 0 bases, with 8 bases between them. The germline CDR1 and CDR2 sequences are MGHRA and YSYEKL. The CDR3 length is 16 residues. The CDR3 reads CASSQDGVANTGELFF. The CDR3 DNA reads TGCGCCAGCAGCCAAGATGGGGTGGCGAACACCGGGGAGCTGTTTTTT.

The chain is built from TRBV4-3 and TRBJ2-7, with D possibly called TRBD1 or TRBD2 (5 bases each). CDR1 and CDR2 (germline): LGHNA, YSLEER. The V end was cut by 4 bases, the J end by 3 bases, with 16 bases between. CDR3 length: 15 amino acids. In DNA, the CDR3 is TGCGCCAGCAGCCCCTGGTCCGGGACGGGCTACGAGCAGTACTTC. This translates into CASSPWSGTGYEQYF.

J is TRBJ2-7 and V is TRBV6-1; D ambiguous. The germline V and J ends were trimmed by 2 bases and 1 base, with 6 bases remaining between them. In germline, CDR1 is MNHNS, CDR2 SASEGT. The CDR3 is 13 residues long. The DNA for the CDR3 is TGTGCCAGCAGTGAAACGGTATCCTACGAGCAGTACTTC. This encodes CASSETVSYEQYF.

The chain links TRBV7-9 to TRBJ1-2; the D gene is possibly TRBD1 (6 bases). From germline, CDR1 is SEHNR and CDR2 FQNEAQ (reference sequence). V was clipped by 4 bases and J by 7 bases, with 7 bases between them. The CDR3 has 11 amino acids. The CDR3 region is CASSWGRGYTF. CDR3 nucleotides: TGTGCCAGCAGCTGGGGGCGTGGCTACACCTTC.

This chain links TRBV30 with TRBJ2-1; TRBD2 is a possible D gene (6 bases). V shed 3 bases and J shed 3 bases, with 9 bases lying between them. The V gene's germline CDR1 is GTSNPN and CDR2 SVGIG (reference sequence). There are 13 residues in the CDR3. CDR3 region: CAWRLAFYNEQFF. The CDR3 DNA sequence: TGTGCCTGGAGACTAGCATTCTACAATGAGCAGTTCTTC.

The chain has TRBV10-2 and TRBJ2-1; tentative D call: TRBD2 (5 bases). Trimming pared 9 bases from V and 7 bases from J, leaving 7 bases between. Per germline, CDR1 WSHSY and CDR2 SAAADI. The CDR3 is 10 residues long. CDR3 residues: CASGGNEQFF. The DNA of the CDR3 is TGCGCCAGTGGCGGGAATGAGCAGTTCTTC.

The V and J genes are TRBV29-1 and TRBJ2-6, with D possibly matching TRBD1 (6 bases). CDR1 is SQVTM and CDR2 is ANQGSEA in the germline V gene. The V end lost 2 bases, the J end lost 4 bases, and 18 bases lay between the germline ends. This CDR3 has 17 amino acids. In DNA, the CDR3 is TGCAGCGTTGAAACCCCCCGACAGGAATCAGGGGCCAACGTCCTGACTTTC. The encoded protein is CSVETPRQESGANVLTF.

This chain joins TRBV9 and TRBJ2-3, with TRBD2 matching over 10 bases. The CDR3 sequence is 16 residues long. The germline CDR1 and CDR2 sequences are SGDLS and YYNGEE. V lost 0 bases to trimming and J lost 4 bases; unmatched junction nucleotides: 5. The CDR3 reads CASSVVSSGSSDTQYF. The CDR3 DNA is TGTGCCAGCAGCGTAGTGTCTAGCGGGAGCTCAGATACGCAGTATTTT.

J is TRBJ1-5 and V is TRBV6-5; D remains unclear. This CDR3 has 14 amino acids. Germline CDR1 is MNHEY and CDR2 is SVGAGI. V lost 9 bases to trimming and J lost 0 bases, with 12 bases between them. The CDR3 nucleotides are TGTGCCAGTCGCCAGGCGTATAGCAATCAGCCCCAGCATTTT. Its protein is CASRQAYSNQPQHF.

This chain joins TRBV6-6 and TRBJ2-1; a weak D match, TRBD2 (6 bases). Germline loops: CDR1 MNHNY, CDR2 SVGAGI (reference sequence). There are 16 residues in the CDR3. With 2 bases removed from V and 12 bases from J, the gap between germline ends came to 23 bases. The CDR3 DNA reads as TGTGCCAGCAGTTACAATGAACCGGGGGTCCCGCCGGGGCAGTTCTTC. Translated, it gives CASSYNEPGVPPGQFF.

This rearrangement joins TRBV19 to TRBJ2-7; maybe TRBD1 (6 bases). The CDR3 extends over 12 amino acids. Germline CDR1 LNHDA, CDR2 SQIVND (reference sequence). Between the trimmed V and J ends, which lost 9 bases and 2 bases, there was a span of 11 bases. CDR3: CASTDSAYEQYF. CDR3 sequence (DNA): TGTGCCAGCACGGACAGCGCCTACGAGCAGTACTTC.

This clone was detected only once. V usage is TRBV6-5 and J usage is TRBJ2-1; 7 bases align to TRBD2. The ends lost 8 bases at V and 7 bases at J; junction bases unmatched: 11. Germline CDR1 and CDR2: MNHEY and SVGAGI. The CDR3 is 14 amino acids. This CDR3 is CASGYVRAGNEQFF. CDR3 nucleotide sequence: TGTGCCAGCGGGTACGTGAGAGCGGGGAATGAGCAGTTCTTC.

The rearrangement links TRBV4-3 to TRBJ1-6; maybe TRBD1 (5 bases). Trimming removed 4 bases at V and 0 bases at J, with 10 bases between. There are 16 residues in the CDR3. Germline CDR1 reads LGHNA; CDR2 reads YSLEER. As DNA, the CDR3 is TGCGCCAGCAGCCCCGGGGCCGGCTCCTATAATTCACCCCTCCACTTT. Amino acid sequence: CASSPGAGSYNSPLHF.

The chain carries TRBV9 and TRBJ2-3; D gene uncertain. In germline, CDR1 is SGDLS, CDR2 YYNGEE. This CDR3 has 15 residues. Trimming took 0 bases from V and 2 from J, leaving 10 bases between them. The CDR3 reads CASSVAGSFTDTQYF. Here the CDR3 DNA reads TGTGCCAGCAGCGTAGCGGGCAGCTTCACAGATACGCAGTATTTT.

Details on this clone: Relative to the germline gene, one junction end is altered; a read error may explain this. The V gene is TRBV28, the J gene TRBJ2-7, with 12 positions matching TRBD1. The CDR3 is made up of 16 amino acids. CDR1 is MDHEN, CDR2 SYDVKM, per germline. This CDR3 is CASSLSGTGGSNEQYF. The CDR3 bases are TGTGCCAGCAGTTTATCAGGGACAGGGGGCTCCAACGAGCAGTACTTC.

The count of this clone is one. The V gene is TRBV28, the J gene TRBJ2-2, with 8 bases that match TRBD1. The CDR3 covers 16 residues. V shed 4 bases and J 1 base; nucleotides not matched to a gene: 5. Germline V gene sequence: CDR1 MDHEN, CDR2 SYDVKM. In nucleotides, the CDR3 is TGTGCCAGCAGTTCTGGAACAGGGGGGAACACCGGGGAGCTGTTTTTT. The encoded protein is CASSSGTGGNTGELFF.

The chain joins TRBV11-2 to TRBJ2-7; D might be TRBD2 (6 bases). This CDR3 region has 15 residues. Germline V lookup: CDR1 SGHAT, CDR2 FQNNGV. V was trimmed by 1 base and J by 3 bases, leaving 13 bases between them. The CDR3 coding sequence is TGTGCCAGCAGCTTAGGTGGCGGGGTCTTCTACGAGCAGTACTTC. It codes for CASSLGGGVFYEQYF.

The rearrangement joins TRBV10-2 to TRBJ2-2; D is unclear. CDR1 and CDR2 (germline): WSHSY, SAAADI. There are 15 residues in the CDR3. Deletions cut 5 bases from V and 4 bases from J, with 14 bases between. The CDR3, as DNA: TGCGCCAGCAGTCTGGGCATCTCGGGCACCGGGGAGCTGTTTTTT. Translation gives CASSLGISGTGELFF.

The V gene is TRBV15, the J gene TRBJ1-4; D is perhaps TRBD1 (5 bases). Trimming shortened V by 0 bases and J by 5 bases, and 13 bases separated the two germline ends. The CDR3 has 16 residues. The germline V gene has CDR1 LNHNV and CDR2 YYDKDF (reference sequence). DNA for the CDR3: TGTGCCACCAGCAGAGATAAGAACGGGGGGAATGAAAAACTGTTTTTT. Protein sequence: CATSRDKNGGNEKLFF.

The DNA for the CDR3 is TGCAGCGATGGACAACGCACAGATACGCAGTATTTT. It encodes CSDGQRTDTQYF. The chain employs TRBV29-1 and TRBJ2-3; a weak D match, TRBD1 (5 bases). The CDR3 extends over 12 amino acids. V was cut by 7 bases and J by 1 base, with 9 bases left in between. Looked up from germline, CDR1 is SQVTM and CDR2 is ANQGSEA.

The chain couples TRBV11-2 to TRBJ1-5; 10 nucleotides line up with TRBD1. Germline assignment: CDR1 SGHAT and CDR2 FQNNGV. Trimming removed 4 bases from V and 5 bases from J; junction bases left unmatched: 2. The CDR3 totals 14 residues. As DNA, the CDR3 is TGTGCCAGCAGCTCCGGACAGGGGGATCAGCCCCAGCATTTT. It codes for CASSSGQGDQPQHF.

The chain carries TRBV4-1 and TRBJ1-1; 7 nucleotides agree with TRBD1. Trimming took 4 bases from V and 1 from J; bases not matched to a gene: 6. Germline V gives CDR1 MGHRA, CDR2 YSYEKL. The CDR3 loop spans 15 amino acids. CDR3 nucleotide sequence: TGCGCCAGCAGCCCGCGGACAGGCTCGAACACTGAAGCTTTCTTT. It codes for CASSPRTGSNTEAFF.

The CDR3 DNA reads as TGTGCCAGCAGCTTTTTTGAGAGGGGTCCGGAAAACATTCAGTACTTC. Translation gives CASSFFERGPENIQYF. V and J are TRBV9 and TRBJ2-4; the D call may be TRBD1 or TRBD2 (5 bases each). V lost 4 bases to trimming and J lost 5 bases, with 19 bases between them. CDR3 length equals 16 residues. The germline gives CDR1 SGDLS, CDR2 YYNGEE.

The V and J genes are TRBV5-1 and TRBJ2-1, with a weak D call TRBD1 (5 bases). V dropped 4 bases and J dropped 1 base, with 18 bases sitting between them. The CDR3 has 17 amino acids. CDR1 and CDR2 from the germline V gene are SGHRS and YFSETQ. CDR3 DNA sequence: TGCGCCAGCAGCCCTTCTCCGGCTAGGGGTTCCTACAATGAGCAGTTCTTC. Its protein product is CASSPSPARGSYNEQFF.

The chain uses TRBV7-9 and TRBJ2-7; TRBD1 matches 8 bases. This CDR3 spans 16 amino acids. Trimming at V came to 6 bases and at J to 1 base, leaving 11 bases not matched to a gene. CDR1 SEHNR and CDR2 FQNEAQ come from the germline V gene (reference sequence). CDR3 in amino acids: CASSSRSGTGSYEQYF. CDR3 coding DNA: TGTGCCAGCAGTTCCCGGTCCGGGACAGGATCCTACGAGCAGTACTTC. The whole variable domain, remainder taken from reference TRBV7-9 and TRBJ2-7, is DTGVSQNPRHKITKRGQNVTFRCDPISEHNRLYWYRQTLGQGPEFLTYFQNEAQLEKSRLLSDRFSAERPKGSFSTLEIQRTEQGDSAMYLCASSSRSGTGSYEQYFGPGTRLTVT.